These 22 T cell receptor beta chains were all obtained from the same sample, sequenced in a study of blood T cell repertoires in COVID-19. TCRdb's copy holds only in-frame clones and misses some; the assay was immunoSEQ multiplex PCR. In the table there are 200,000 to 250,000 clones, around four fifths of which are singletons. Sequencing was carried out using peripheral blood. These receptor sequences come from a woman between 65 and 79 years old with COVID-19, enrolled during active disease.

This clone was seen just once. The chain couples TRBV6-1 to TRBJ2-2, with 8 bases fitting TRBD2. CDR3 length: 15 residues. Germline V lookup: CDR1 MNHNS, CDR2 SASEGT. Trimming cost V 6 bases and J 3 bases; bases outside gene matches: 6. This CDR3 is CASSTSGTDTGELFF. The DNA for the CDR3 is TGTGCCAGCAGCACTAGCGGAACAGACACCGGGGAGCTGTTTTTT.

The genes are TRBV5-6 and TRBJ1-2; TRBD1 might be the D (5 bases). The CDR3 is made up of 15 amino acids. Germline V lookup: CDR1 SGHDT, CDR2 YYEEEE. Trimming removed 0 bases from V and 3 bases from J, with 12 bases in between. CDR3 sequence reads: CASSLGATGDYGYTF. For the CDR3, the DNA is TGTGCCAGCAGCTTGGGGGCGACGGGGGACTATGGCTACACCTTC.

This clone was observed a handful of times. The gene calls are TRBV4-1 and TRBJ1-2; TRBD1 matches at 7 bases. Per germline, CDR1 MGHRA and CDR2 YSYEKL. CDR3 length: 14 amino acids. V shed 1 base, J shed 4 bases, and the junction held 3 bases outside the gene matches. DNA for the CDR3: TGCGCCAGCAGCCAAGCGGGACAGCTCTATGGCTACACCTTC. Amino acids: CASSQAGQLYGYTF.

The CDR3 is CASSLGGVARDYGYTF. For the CDR3, the DNA is TGTGCCAGCAGCTTAGGAGGAGTGGCGCGGGACTATGGCTACACCTTC. The rearrangement links TRBV7-2 to TRBJ1-2; D not certain. Germline V gives CDR1 SGHTA, CDR2 FQGNSA. This CDR3 has 16 amino acids. The V and J ends lost 1 base and 3 bases respectively, with 15 bases between them. Supplemented by reference TRBV7-2 and TRBJ1-2, the full variable domain reads GAGVSQSPSNKVTEKGKDVELRCDPISGHTALYWYRQSLGQGLEFLIYFQGNSAPDKSGLPSDRFSAERTGGSVSTLTIQRTQQEDSAVYLCASSLGGVARDYGYTFGSGTRLTVV.

The CDR3 nucleotides read TGCGCCAGCAGCCAAGAACGGGTCAGCTCCTCCCAAGAGACCCAGTACTTC. Translating gives CASSQERVSSSQETQYF. This chain uses TRBV4-1 with TRBJ2-5, with unresolved D. Germline CDR1 is MGHRA and CDR2 is YSYEKL. CDR3 size: 17 residues. Trimming took off 0 bases at V and 1 base at J, with 15 bases between the two ends.

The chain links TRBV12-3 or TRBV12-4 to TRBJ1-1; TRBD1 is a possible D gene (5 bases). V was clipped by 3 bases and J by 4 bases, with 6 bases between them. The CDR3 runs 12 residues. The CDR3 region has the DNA TGTGCCAGCAGTTTCGACAGCACTGAAGCTTTCTTT. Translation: CASSFDSTEAFF.

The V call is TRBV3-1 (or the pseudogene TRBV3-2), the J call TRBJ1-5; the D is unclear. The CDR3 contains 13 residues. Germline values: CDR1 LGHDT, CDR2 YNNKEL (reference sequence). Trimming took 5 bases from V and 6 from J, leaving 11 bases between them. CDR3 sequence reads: CASSGRVGQPQHF. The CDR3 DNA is TGTGCCAGCAGCGGGAGAGTCGGTCAGCCCCAGCATTTT.

CDR3 bases: TGCGCCAGCAGCCAAGATGGGGGGTCGAGTAATTCACCCCTCCACTTT. Translated, it gives CASSQDGGSSNSPLHF. The chain is built from TRBV4-3 and TRBJ1-6, with a possible D match to TRBD1 (5 bases). The V gene lost 0 bases and the J gene lost 6 bases, with 12 bases spanning the gap. The CDR3 totals 16 residues. Germline assignment: CDR1 LGHNA and CDR2 YSLEER.

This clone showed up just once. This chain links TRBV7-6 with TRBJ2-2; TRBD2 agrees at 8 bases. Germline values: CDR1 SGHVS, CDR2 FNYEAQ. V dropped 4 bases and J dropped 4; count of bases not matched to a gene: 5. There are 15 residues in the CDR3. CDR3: CASSWGAGATGELFF. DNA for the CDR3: TGTGCCAGCAGCTGGGGAGCGGGAGCCACCGGGGAGCTGTTTTTT.

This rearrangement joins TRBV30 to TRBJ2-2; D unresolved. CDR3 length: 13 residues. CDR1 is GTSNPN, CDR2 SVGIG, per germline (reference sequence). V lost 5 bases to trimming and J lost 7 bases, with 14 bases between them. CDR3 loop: CAWRLVLDGELFF. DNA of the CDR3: TGTGCCTGGCGACTGGTATTGGACGGGGAGCTGTTTTTT.

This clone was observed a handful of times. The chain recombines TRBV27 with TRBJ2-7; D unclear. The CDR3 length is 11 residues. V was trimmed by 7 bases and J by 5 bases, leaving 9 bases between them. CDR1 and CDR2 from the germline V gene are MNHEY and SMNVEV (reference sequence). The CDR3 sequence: CASKTAHEQYF. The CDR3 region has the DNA TGTGCCAGCAAAACAGCTCACGAGCAGTACTTC.

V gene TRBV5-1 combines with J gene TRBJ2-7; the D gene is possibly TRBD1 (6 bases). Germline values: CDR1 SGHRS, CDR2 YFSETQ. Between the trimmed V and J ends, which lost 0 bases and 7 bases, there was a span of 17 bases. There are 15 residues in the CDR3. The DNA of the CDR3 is TGCGCCAGCAGCTTGGAGGGACAAGGGATTGTAGAGCAGTACTTC. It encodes CASSLEGQGIVEQYF.

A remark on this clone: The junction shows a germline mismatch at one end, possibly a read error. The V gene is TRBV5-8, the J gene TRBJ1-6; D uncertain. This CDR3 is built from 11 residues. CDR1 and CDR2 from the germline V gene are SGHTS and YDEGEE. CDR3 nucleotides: TGTGCCAGCAGCTTGGACTGGGCCCTCACATTT. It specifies CASSLDWALTF. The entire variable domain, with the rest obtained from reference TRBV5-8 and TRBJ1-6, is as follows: EAGVTQSPTHLIKTRGQQATLRCSPISGHTSVYWYQQALGLGLQFLLWYDEGEERNRGNFPPRFSGRQFPNYSSELNVNALELEDSALYLCASSLDWALTFGNGTRLTVT.

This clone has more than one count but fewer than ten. The CDR3 loop reads CASSTRQGLGYTF. DNA of the CDR3: TGTGCCAGCAGCACCAGACAGGGGTTGGGCTACACCTTC. V is TRBV28 and J is TRBJ1-2, with TRBD1 matching over 8 bases. Trimming cost V 6 bases and J 8 bases; bases outside gene matches: 8. Germline CDR1 and CDR2: MDHEN and SYDVKM. The CDR3 covers 13 residues.

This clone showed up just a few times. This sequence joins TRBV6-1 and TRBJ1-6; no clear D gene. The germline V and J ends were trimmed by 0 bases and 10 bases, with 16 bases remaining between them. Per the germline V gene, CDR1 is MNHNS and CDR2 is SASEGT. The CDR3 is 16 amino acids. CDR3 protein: CASSEAPPVTGSPLHF. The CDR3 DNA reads TGTGCCAGCAGTGAAGCGCCCCCAGTAACGGGATCACCCCTCCACTTT.

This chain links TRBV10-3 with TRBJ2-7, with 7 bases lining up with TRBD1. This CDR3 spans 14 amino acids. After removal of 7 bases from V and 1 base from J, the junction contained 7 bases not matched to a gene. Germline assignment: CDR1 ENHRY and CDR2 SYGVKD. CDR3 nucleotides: TGTGCCATCACCCTTGGACAGGAGTCCTACGAGCAGTACTTC. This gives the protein CAITLGQESYEQYF.

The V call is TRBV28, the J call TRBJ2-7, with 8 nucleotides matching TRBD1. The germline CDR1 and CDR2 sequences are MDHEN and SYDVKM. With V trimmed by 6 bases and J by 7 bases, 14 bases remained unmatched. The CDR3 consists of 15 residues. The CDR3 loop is CASRIPGQALREQYF. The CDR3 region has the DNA TGTGCCAGCAGGATTCCGGGACAGGCCCTACGGGAGCAGTACTTC.

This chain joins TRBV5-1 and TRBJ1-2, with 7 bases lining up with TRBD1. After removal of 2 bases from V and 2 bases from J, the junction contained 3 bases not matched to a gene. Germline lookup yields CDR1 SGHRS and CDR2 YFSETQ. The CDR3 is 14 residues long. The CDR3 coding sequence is TGCGCCAGCAGCTTAGACAGGGTCAACTATGGCTACACCTTC. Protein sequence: CASSLDRVNYGYTF.

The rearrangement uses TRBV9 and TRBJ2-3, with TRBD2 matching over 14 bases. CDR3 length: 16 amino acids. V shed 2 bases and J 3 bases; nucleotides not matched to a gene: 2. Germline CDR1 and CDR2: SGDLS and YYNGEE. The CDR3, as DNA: TGTGCCAGCAGCGTCGGGACTAGCGGGGGTACAGATACGCAGTATTTT. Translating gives CASSVGTSGGTDTQYF.

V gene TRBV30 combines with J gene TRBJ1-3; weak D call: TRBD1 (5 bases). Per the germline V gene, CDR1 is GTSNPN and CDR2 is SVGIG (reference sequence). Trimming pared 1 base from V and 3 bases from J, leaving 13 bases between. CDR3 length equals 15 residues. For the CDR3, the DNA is TGTGCCTGGAGTGCCTCGGGACTTGGTGGAAACACCATATATTTT. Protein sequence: CAWSASGLGGNTIYF.

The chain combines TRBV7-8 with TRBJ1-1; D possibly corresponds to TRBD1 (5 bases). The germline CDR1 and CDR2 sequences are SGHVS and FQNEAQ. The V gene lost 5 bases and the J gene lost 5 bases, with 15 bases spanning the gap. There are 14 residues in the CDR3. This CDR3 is CASSRTGRLTEAFF. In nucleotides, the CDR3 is TGTGCCAGCAGCCGAACAGGTCGCTTGACTGAAGCTTTCTTT.

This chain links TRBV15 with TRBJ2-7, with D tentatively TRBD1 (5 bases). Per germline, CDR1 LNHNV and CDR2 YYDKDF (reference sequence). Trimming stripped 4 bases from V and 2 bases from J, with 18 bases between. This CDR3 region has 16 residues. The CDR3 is CATSTTPTAGPYEQYF. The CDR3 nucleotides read TGTGCCACCAGCACTACTCCGACAGCAGGTCCCTACGAGCAGTACTTC.